A selection of T cell receptor beta chains follows, all from one sample in a study of T-cell reconstitution after alpha-beta-depleted transplantation in children. A single record per CDR3 protein comes from TCRdb applying MiXCR to the PCR reads. The sample has 350,000 to 400,000 distinct CDR3 sequences, 20% seen once; the top ten hold approximately 3.9%. Source: PBMCs from the stem cell graft donor, taken from the stem cell graft. These receptors all come from a human donor who donated a stem cell graft to a child with acute myeloid leukemia. Each CDR3 is given with its conserved first and last residue. Each record gives: J gene, V gene, CDR3 length, D gene, clone size, CDR3 DNA, CDR3 protein. D genes are given only for firm matches. Clone size is not always given. Where it is, it says once, few, many or a class for expanded clones.

J gene: TRBJ2-7; V gene: TRBV29-1; CDR3 length: 12; D gene: -; clone size: many; CDR3 DNA: TGCAGCGCCCTAAAGGGGTACGACGAGCAGTACTTC; CDR3 protein: CSALKGYDEQYF
J gene: TRBJ1-5; V gene: TRBV9; CDR3 length: 15; D gene: -; clone size: many; CDR3 DNA: TGTGCCAGCAGCGTCGGGGGGCAGAGCAATCAGCCCCAGCATTTT; CDR3 protein: CASSVGGQSNQPQHF
J gene: TRBJ2-1; V gene: TRBV12-3/TRBV12-4; CDR3 length: 13; D gene: -; clone size: many; CDR3 DNA: TGTGCCAGCTCTTCGGGAGCCTACAATGAGCAGTTCTTC; CDR3 protein: CASSSGAYNEQFF
J gene: TRBJ2-1; V gene: TRBV7-2; CDR3 length: 12; D gene: -; clone size: few; CDR3 DNA: TGTGCCAGCAGCTTATTGGAGAGTGAGCAGTTCTTC; CDR3 protein: CASSLLESEQFF
J gene: TRBJ2-5; V gene: TRBV7-2; CDR3 length: 13; D gene: -; clone size: -; CDR3 DNA: TGTGCCAGCAGCTCCGACGGAGGTCGGACCCAGTACTTC; CDR3 protein: CASSSDGGRTQYF
J gene: TRBJ2-5; V gene: TRBV29-1; CDR3 length: 15; D gene: TRBD2; clone size: few; CDR3 DNA: TGCAGCGTCGCCATTGGACTAGCGCAAAAAGAGACCCAGTACTTC; CDR3 protein: CSVAIGLAQKETQYF
J gene: TRBJ2-3; V gene: TRBV20-1; CDR3 length: 14; D gene: TRBD2; clone size: once; CDR3 DNA: TGCAGTGGAGGTAGCGGGAGTAGTGGAGATACGCAGTATTTT; CDR3 protein: CSGGSGSSGDTQYF
J gene: TRBJ2-7; V gene: TRBV12-3/TRBV12-4; CDR3 length: 15; D gene: TRBD1; clone size: many; CDR3 DNA: TGTGCCAGCAGTTTAGTTGAGACAGGGAGTTACGAGCAGTACTTC; CDR3 protein: CASSLVETGSYEQYF
J gene: TRBJ2-7; V gene: TRBV29-1; CDR3 length: 15; D gene: TRBD1; clone size: few; CDR3 DNA: TGCAGCGTTGAGGGGTGGGGACAGGGTAACCACGAGCAGTACTTC; CDR3 protein: CSVEGWGQGNHEQYF
J gene: TRBJ2-3; V gene: TRBV5-1; CDR3 length: 13; D gene: -; clone size: -; CDR3 DNA: TGCGCCAGCAGCTTGGTCACGGAGGATACGCAGTATTTT; CDR3 protein: CASSLVTEDTQYF
J gene: TRBJ2-2; V gene: TRBV20-1; CDR3 length: 17; D gene: TRBD2; clone size: many; CDR3 DNA: TGCAGTGCTAGAGGGGTAGCGGGAGCATCGAACACCGGGGAGCTGTTTTTT; CDR3 protein: CSARGVAGASNTGELFF
J gene: TRBJ2-7; V gene: TRBV24-1; CDR3 length: 13; D gene: -; clone size: -; CDR3 DNA: TGTGCCACCCAGGACAGATTCTCCTACGAGCAGTACTTC; CDR3 protein: CATQDRFSYEQYF
J gene: TRBJ2-4; V gene: TRBV3-1; CDR3 length: 17; D gene: TRBD1; clone size: -; CDR3 DNA: TGTGCCAGCAGCCCTTACCCCAAGGGACAGGGAGGATACATTCAGTACTTC; CDR3 protein: CASSPYPKGQGGYIQYF
J gene: TRBJ2-5; V gene: TRBV29-1; CDR3 length: 14; D gene: -; clone size: few; CDR3 DNA: TGCAGCGTTGTACAGGGAGTTGGCCAAGAGACCCAGTACTTC; CDR3 protein: CSVVQGVGQETQYF
J gene: TRBJ2-5; V gene: TRBV12-3/TRBV12-4; CDR3 length: 14; D gene: -; clone size: few; CDR3 DNA: TGTGCCAGCAGCTACGACACAACTAAAGAGACCCAGTACTTC; CDR3 protein: CASSYDTTKETQYF
J gene: TRBJ1-1; V gene: TRBV6-1; CDR3 length: 13; D gene: -; clone size: many; CDR3 DNA: TGTGCCAGCAGTGCCGCAGGTAACACTGAAGCTTTCTTT; CDR3 protein: CASSAAGNTEAFF
J gene: TRBJ2-5; V gene: TRBV4-2; CDR3 length: 14; D gene: TRBD2; clone size: -; CDR3 DNA: TGTGCCAGCAGCCAGGAAGCGGGAAGGGAGACCCAGTACTTC; CDR3 protein: CASSQEAGRETQYF
J gene: TRBJ2-2; V gene: TRBV20-1; CDR3 length: 15; D gene: TRBD2; clone size: -; CDR3 DNA: TGCAGTGCTATCAGCGGGGGGCGAGGCACCGGGGAGCTGTTTTTT; CDR3 protein: CSAISGGRGTGELFF
J gene: TRBJ2-1; V gene: TRBV5-8; CDR3 length: 17; D gene: TRBD2; clone size: few; CDR3 DNA: TGTGCCAGCAGCTTGGATAGCGTACTAGCGGGGCCGTCAATACGGTTCTTC; CDR3 protein: CASSLDSVLAGPSIRFF
J gene: TRBJ2-1; V gene: TRBV12-3/TRBV12-4; CDR3 length: 13; D gene: TRBD2; clone size: many; CDR3 DNA: TGTGCCACCGGACTAGCGGGAGAAGTTGAGCAGTTCTTC; CDR3 protein: CATGLAGEVEQFF
J gene: TRBJ1-1; V gene: TRBV25-1; CDR3 length: 14; D gene: -; clone size: -; CDR3 DNA: TGTGCCAGCAGTGGGGTGACAGCGAACACTGAAGCTTTCTTT; CDR3 protein: CASSGVTANTEAFF
J gene: TRBJ2-3; V gene: TRBV29-1; CDR3 length: 12; D gene: -; clone size: many; CDR3 DNA: TGCAGCGTCCAAGAGGGAACAGATACGCAGTATTTT; CDR3 protein: CSVQEGTDTQYF
J gene: TRBJ2-7; V gene: TRBV7-2; CDR3 length: 14; D gene: TRBD1; clone size: few; CDR3 DNA: TGTGCCAGCAGCTTTGGACAGGGGAGGTACGAGCAGTACTTC; CDR3 protein: CASSFGQGRYEQYF
J gene: TRBJ1-5; V gene: TRBV27; CDR3 length: 19; D gene: -; clone size: few; CDR3 DNA: TGTGCCAGCAGTTCCAGTTGGGCAGCCGTCAGGTATAGCAATCAGCCCCAGCATTTT; CDR3 protein: CASSSSWAAVRYSNQPQHF
J gene: TRBJ1-4; V gene: TRBV11-2; CDR3 length: 21; D gene: -; clone size: -; CDR3 DNA: TGTGCCAGCAGCTTACCCCTGCGTGCCCGGGGACCTATTGCAACTAATGAAAAACTGTTTTTT; CDR3 protein: CASSLPLRARGPIATNEKLFF